The rows below give T cell receptor beta chains drawn from one sample of a study of cytomegalovirus exposure and HLA in healthy donors. This table comes from immunoSEQ multiplex PCR, and its TCRdb copy is limited to in-frame clones, with some not included. The sample holds 100,000 to 150,000 clones, nearly 90% seen once. The sample comprised PBMCs. The receptor set was obtained from a woman between 18 and 29 years old in good health and CMV-seronegative. The CDR3 runs from the conserved cysteine through the conserved F or W. A D gene is named only where the DNA matches it firmly. Clone sizes are given selectively: once, few, many, or a class where the clone is expanded.

clone_size	d_call	v_call	j_call	cdr3_aa
.	TRBD2	TRBV5-1	TRBJ2-7	CASSTTSDTTYEQYF
.	.	TRBV7-2	TRBJ2-7	CASSLASHEQYF
.	TRBD2	TRBV11-3	TRBJ2-1	CASSSSGGARNEQFF
.	.	TRBV7-9	TRBJ1-1	CASSFSDRNTEAFF
.	.	TRBV6-5	TRBJ1-1	CASSYPGREAFF
once	TRBD1	TRBV30	TRBJ2-3	CAWGTGGDTQYF
.	TRBD2	TRBV28	TRBJ2-3	CATSLAGGDTQYF
.	.	TRBV18	TRBJ2-6	CASSPQGSGANVLTF
.	.	TRBV6-1	TRBJ2-3	CASSEVGGVGVDTQYF
few	.	TRBV7-9	TRBJ1-5	CASSLEEGVSNQPQHF
once	TRBD2	TRBV6-1	TRBJ2-3	CASSENGELAGDRYF
.	TRBD1	TRBV5-1	TRBJ1-1	CASNWEWDRNTEAFF
.	.	TRBV11-2	TRBJ1-1	CASSLFRNTEAFF
.	TRBD1	TRBV4-1	TRBJ2-3	CASSQGTGFIPDTQYF
.	TRBD1	TRBV6-1	TRBJ1-1	CASTADRLNTEAFF